The 20 T cell receptor beta chains in this list originate from one sample, sequenced in a study of blood T cell repertoires in COVID-19. TCRdb's table, derived via immunoSEQ multiplex PCR, lists solely in-frame clones and lacks some. The sample holds roughly 250,000 clones, around 89% seen once. Sequenced material: PBMCs or T cells enriched from blood (not recorded which). Source of these receptors: a woman between 40 and 55 years old with acute COVID-19.

This chain links TRBV10-3 with TRBJ2-7; D might be TRBD1 (6 bases). The CDR3 is 13 residues long. CDR1 and CDR2 (germline): ENHRY, SYGVKD. Trimming took off 0 bases at V and 5 bases at J, with 8 bases between the two ends. The CDR3 here is CAISESNRDEQYV. The CDR3 DNA follows: TGTGCCATCAGTGAGTCGAACAGGGACGAGCAGTACGTC.

J is TRBJ1-4 and V is TRBV7-2; 10 bases are shared with TRBD1. CDR1 and CDR2 (germline): SGHTA, FQGNSA. Trimming at V came to 1 base and at J to 8 bases, leaving 7 bases not matched to a gene. CDR3 length: 16 amino acids. CDR3 nucleotides: TGTGCCAGCAGCTTAGGGGACAGGGGAGGTTGGGAAAAACTGTTTTTT. Amino acid sequence: CASSLGDRGGWEKLFF.

This chain connects TRBV7-9 to TRBJ1-2; 8 nucleotides align to TRBD1. J gave up 4 bases and V 9 bases, and 13 bases lay outside the gene matches. Per the germline V gene, CDR1 is SEHNR and CDR2 is FQNEAQ (reference sequence). The CDR3 sequence is 15 residues long. The CDR3 coding sequence is TGTGCCAGTAGGTCAACAGGGGGGGCAAGCTATGGCTACACCTTC. This codes for CASRSTGGASYGYTF.

Only one count was recorded for this clone. V gene TRBV28 combines with J gene TRBJ2-1; 7 positions agree with TRBD2. Germline CDR1 MDHEN, CDR2 SYDVKM. J gave up 0 bases and V 10 bases, and 15 bases lay outside the gene matches. There are 17 residues in the CDR3. CDR3 DNA sequence: TGTGCCACCGAATCCTGGGCTAGCGGAAGCTCCTACAATGAGCAGTTCTTC. It yields the protein CATESWASGSSYNEQFF.

The chain uses TRBV4-3 and TRBJ1-2, with a tentative D call TRBD1 (6 bases). The CDR3 has 16 amino acids. Per the germline V gene, CDR1 is LGHNA and CDR2 is YSLEER. The ends were cut back, 0 bases at V and 7 bases at J, with 18 bases in the middle. The CDR3 sequence is CASSQDINAGAGGYTF. The CDR3 DNA sequence: TGCGCCAGCAGCCAAGATATAAACGCGGGGGCAGGTGGCTACACCTTC.

The chain uses TRBV5-1 and TRBJ2-3; possibly TRBD1 for D (6 bases). This CDR3 has 14 residues. The V gene's germline CDR1 is SGHRS and CDR2 YFSETQ. The V end was cut by 3 bases, the J end by 1 base, with 9 bases between. In DNA, the CDR3 is TGCGCCAGCAGCTGGGCAGGGGGCACAGATACGCAGTATTTT. This translates into CASSWAGGTDTQYF.

The V gene is TRBV11-3, the J gene TRBJ2-7, with a possible D match to TRBD2 (5 bases). This CDR3 spans 14 amino acids. In germline, CDR1 is SGHNT, CDR2 YENEEA. With 3 bases removed from V and 1 base from J, the gap between germline ends came to 10 bases. The CDR3 DNA sequence: TGTGCCAGCAGCTTGGCTAGCTGGTCCTACGAGCAGTACGTC. This codes for CASSLASWSYEQYV.

The chain couples TRBV7-8 to TRBJ1-1, with D unclear. Germline CDR1 reads SGHVS; CDR2 reads FQNEAQ. Trimming shortened V by 5 bases and J by 6 bases, and 22 bases separated the two germline ends. This CDR3 spans 16 amino acids. The CDR3 here is CASSISPPRGIAEAFF. Written as DNA, the CDR3 is TGTGCCAGCAGCATTTCCCCTCCGCGGGGAATCGCTGAAGCTTTCTTT.

V and J are TRBV18 and TRBJ1-6, with 7 bases aligning to TRBD1. This CDR3 is 14 amino acids long. Germline values: CDR1 KGHSH, CDR2 LQKENI. Trimming took 4 bases from V and 7 from J; bases not matched to a gene: 4. The DNA of the CDR3 is TGTGCCAGCTCACTTGCGACAGGGAATTCACCCCTCCACTTT. Protein: CASSLATGNSPLHF. The whole variable domain, remainder taken from reference TRBV18 and TRBJ1-6, is NAGVMQNPRHLVRRRGQEARLRCSPMKGHSHVYWYRQLPEEGLKFMVYLQKENIIDESGMPKERFSAEFPKEGPSILRIQQVVRGDSAAYFCASSLATGNSPLHFGNGTRLTVT.

J is TRBJ2-3 and V is TRBV30; 7 nucleotides align to TRBD2. Germline V gene lookup returns CDR1 GTSNPN and CDR2 SVGIG (reference sequence). J lost 4 bases, V lost 7 bases, and 8 bases had no gene match. This CDR3 spans 13 amino acids. The CDR3 coding sequence is TGTGCCTCCGAGCGGGATCTCCCAGATACGCAGTATTTT. Translating gives CASERDLPDTQYF.

The chain recombines TRBV11-1 with TRBJ2-1; 10 positions match TRBD2. The CDR3 is made up of 18 amino acids. V gave up 0 bases and J gave up 4 bases; unmatched junction bases: 9. From germline, CDR1 is SGHAT and CDR2 FQDESV (reference sequence). The CDR3 DNA follows: TGTGCCAGCAGCTTAGCGCTCCTAGCGGGAGCGGGTTACAATGAGCAGTTCTTC. It encodes CASSLALLAGAGYNEQFF.

V usage is TRBV4-3 and J usage is TRBJ1-3, with D perhaps matching TRBD1 (6 bases). CDR3 size: 17 residues. V dropped 4 bases and J dropped 4 bases, with 20 bases sitting between them. Germline assignment: CDR1 LGHNA and CDR2 YSLEER. In DNA, the CDR3 is TGCGCCAGCAGCCGGCAATGGAAAGGGGGATCCGGAAACACCATATATTTT. Protein product: CASSRQWKGGSGNTIYF.

The chain is built from TRBV29-1 and TRBJ1-1; possible D gene TRBD1, 5 bases. This CDR3 is 11 amino acids long. From germline, CDR1 is SQVTM and CDR2 ANQGSEA. V lost 6 bases, J lost 10 bases, and 15 bases lay in between. CDR3 loop: CSVHMGRVAFF. CDR3 DNA sequence: TGCAGCGTACACATGGGGCGTGTAGCTTTCTTT. The full variable domain, in which reference TRBV29-1 and TRBJ1-1 provide the parts outside the CDR3, is SAVISQKPSRDICQRGTSLTIQCQVDSQVTMMFWYRQQPGQSLTLIATANQGSEATYESGFVIDKFPISRPNLTFSTLTVSNMSPEDSSIYLCSVHMGRVAFFGQGTRLTVV.

The CDR3 sequence: CASSTGTAPPDTQYF. The CDR3 nucleotides read TGTGCCAGCTCAACCGGGACAGCCCCCCCAGATACGCAGTATTTT. This chain connects TRBV18 to TRBJ2-3; 7 bases match TRBD1. Trimming at V came to 5 bases and at J to 4 bases, leaving 9 bases not matched to a gene. The CDR3 is 15 residues long. From germline, CDR1 is KGHSH and CDR2 LQKENI.

The J gene is TRBJ2-5, the V gene TRBV11-3; tentative D call: TRBD1 (6 bases). Trimming cost V 5 bases and J 2 bases, with 21 bases left between them. The CDR3 spans 17 residues. Germline assignment: CDR1 SGHNT and CDR2 YENEEA. The CDR3 sequence is CASSIGYNTRGQETQYF. The DNA of the CDR3 is TGTGCCAGCAGCATAGGTTATAATACCAGGGGACAAGAGACCCAGTACTTC.

This chain joins TRBV28 and TRBJ1-6; 7 bases align to TRBD1. The CDR3 covers 15 residues. The junction had 8 bases not matched to a gene; V was cut back by 3 bases and J by 9 bases. Germline V gene data show CDR1 as MDHEN and CDR2 as SYDVKM. CDR3 DNA sequence: TGTGCCAGCAGTTTGGAAACAGGGGTTGGTTCACCCCTCCACTTT. This gives the protein CASSLETGVGSPLHF.

The genes are TRBV28 and TRBJ2-3; 8 bases are shared with TRBD2. CDR1 is MDHEN, CDR2 SYDVKM, per germline. With V trimmed by 4 bases and J by 0 bases, 6 bases remained unmatched. The length of the CDR3 is 16 residues. The CDR3 DNA sequence: TGTGCCAGCAGTTCCCAACTAGCGGAAAGCACAGATACGCAGTATTTT. Protein sequence: CASSSQLAESTDTQYF.

The chain recombines TRBV9 with TRBJ1-3; D might be TRBD1 (5 bases). The CDR3 length is 15 residues. Deletions cut 5 bases from V and 0 bases from J, with 12 bases between. Per germline, CDR1 SGDLS and CDR2 YYNGEE. The chain's CDR3 is CASREGEGSGNTIYF. The CDR3 DNA follows: TGTGCCAGCAGAGAAGGGGAGGGCTCTGGAAACACCATATATTTT.

V is TRBV4-1 and J is TRBJ2-2; 8 positions agree with TRBD1. The V gene's germline CDR1 is MGHRA and CDR2 YSYEKL. V lost 4 bases to trimming and J lost 7 bases; unmatched junction nucleotides: 14. The CDR3 contains 17 residues. The CDR3 is CASSLRSAQGAGGELFF. The CDR3 DNA follows: TGCGCCAGCAGCCTAAGGTCGGCCCAGGGGGCTGGCGGGGAGCTGTTTTTT.

This clone was detected a few times. The rearrangement joins TRBV11-2 to TRBJ1-2; 8 nucleotides align to TRBD1. The CDR3 runs to 13 residues. CDR1 and CDR2 (germline): SGHAT, FQNNGV. V lost 5 bases, J lost 6 bases, and 5 bases stayed unmatched. CDR3 protein: CASSKGQENGYTF. The CDR3, as DNA: TGTGCCAGCAGCAAGGGACAGGAAAATGGCTACACCTTC.